This T cell receptor (beta chain) is drawn from a study of CD8 T cells in Susac syndrome. Trimming took 7 bases from V and 5 from J; bases not matched to a gene: 12. Germline assignment: CDR1 SQVTM and CDR2 ANQGSEA. The CDR3 has 14 amino acids. Notes on this clonotype: Its antigen remains unidentified.

Points from the study as a whole: As the study acknowledged, the number of individuals in its TCR sequencing and HLA analysis was relatively small.

Random hexamers primed reverse transcription of about 0.45 to 1 ug RNA. MiXCR was run by TCRdb on the immunoSEQ multiplex PCR reads, yielding one entry per CDR3 protein. The sample comprises approximately 200,000 distinct CDR3 sequences, 90% to 95% of which are singletons, and about 0.096% rests with the top ten. The chain combines TRBV29-1 with TRBJ2-5; 8 bases fit TRBD2. This receptor was taken from a human donor with multiple sclerosis. Sequencing was carried out using CD4+ T cells from PBMCs. CDR3 sequence (DNA): TGCAGCGGGGGGAAAGCGGGAGTTCGGGAGACCCAGTACTTC. This encodes CSGGKAGVRETQYF.